This T cell receptor beta chain appears in the sequencing data of a study of T cell repertoires in cytomegalovirus infection. Trimming removed 2 bases from V and 5 bases from J, with 10 bases in between. CDR1 and CDR2 from the germline V gene are DFQATT and SNEGSKA (reference sequence). The CDR3 length is 13 residues. Remarks on this clonotype: Its antigen is still unknown.

Findings and limits, study-wide: The study identified carriers of CMV plus the relevant HLA from cumulative public TCR beta family frequency. What dominated the ex vivo response were HLA-C-restricted CMV-specific TCR beta clonotypes.

Each CDR3 protein is one row after TCRdb ran MiXCR on the reads. The table lists around 120,000 distinct CDR3 sequences, roughly 9% of them singletons, with around 10% in the top ten. The receptor was isolated from a human donor in good health (CMV status not recorded). Some clones in this sample may be carry-over from other donors' samples. The J gene is TRBJ2-1, the V gene TRBV20-1; D is unresolved. Sequencing was performed on PBMCs. This CDR3 reads CSARLLPHNEQFF. CDR3 coding DNA: TGCAGTGCTAGATTACTACCTCACAATGAGCAGTTCTTC.